This TCR beta chain was identified in a study of shared clonotypes between healthy human individuals. Turning to the study itself: Three CD4 naive, three CD4 memory, two CD8 naive and one CD8 memory plate were used per donor.

Trimming left V 2 bases short and J 7 bases short, with 13 bases between. The CDR3 extends over 14 amino acids. CDR1 and CDR2 from the germline V gene are SGDLS and YYNGEE. The protocol was immunoSEQ multiplex PCR, while the TCRdb copy is restricted to in-frame clones and leaves out a portion. The table shows some 2,100,000 clones, with roughly 91% occurring only once. Naive CD8 cells comprised CD45RO-negative, CCR7-positively selected cells, excluding terminally differentiated effector memory CD45RA+ cells. Only Caucasian adults living in Nashville, Tennessee served as donors. The chain recombines TRBV9 with TRBJ2-1, with D perhaps TRBD1 or TRBD2 (5 bases each). This TCR was recovered from a man aged 18 to 30 in good health. Some clones in this sample may be carry-over from other donors' samples. The material sequenced was naive CD8+ T cells from PBMCs. The CDR3 sequence is CASSVGDSGNEQFF. The CDR3 DNA reads TGTGCCAGCAGCGTGGGGGATAGTGGTAATGAGCAGTTCTTC.